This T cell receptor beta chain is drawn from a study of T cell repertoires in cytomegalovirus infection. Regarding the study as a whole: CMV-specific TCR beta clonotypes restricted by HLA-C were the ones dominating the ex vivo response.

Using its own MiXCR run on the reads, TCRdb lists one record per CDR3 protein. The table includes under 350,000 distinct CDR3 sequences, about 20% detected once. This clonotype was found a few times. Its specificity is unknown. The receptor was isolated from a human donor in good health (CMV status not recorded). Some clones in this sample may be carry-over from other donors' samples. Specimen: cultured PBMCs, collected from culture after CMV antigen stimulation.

The CDR3 spells CASSMLNQETQYF. The CDR3 DNA follows: TGTGCCAGTAGTATGCTTAACCAAGAGACCCAGTACTTC. The chain links TRBV19 to TRBJ2-5; D is unresolved. Germline CDR1 LNHDA, CDR2 SQIVND (reference sequence). The ends were cut back, 3 bases at V and 0 bases at J, with 5 bases in the middle. The CDR3 is made up of 13 amino acids.